Following are 5 T cell receptor beta chains from one sample sequenced in a study of shared clonotypes between healthy human individuals. Some clones are missing from TCRdb's copy, which holds only in-frame ones; the method was immunoSEQ multiplex PCR. Here the sample spans roughly 2,300,000 clones, under 95% being singletons. Sequencing was carried out using naive CD4+ T cells from PBMCs. Subset here: CD45RA+ positively selected. Every receptor here comes from a man younger than 35 in good health. Some clones in this sample may be carry-over from other donors' samples.

This rearrangement joins TRBV23-1 to TRBJ2-2; no reliable D call. TRBV23-1 is annotated as an ORF whose role is uncertain. V was clipped by 3 bases and J by 3 bases, with 8 bases between them. The CDR3 has 14 amino acids. CDR3 DNA: TGCGCCAGCAGTCATGAAGGTCACACCGGGGAGCTGTTTTTT. This codes for CASSHEGHTGELFF.

The gene calls are TRBV28 and TRBJ2-1; 10 nucleotides agree with TRBD1. The CDR3 is 15 residues long. Germline trimming cut 1 base from V and 9 bases from J; bases unmatched to any gene: 6. Germline V gene lookup returns CDR1 MDHEN and CDR2 SYDVKM. DNA for the CDR3: TGTGCCAGCAGTTTATACCGGGACAGGGGCGCTGAGCAGTTCTTC. Residues: CASSLYRDRGAEQFF.

In this sample, this clone turned up many times. CDR3 sequence (DNA): TGCGCCAGCAGCCAGATACCCGGGGGGAAGGCTACGCAGTATTTT. It codes for CASSQIPGGKATQYF. The chain has TRBV4-3 and TRBJ2-3; 7 bases agree with TRBD2. The CDR3 sequence is 15 residues long. After removal of 3 bases from V and 8 bases from J, the junction contained 11 bases not matched to a gene. Germline-derived CDR1 and CDR2 are LGHNA and YSLEER.

The rearrangement links TRBV10-3 to TRBJ1-4; D unclear. The CDR3 sequence is 14 residues long. In germline, CDR1 is ENHRY, CDR2 SYGVKD. V was cut by 0 bases and J by 8 bases, with 10 bases left in between. CDR3 sequence (DNA): TGTGCCATCAGTGAGTCGGCTCCCCCCGAAAAACTGTTTTTT. Protein sequence: CAISESAPPEKLFF.

This CDR3 reads CASSQVAGGVTEQFF. The DNA for the CDR3 is TGTGCCAGCAGCCAGGTAGCGGGAGGGGTCACTGAGCAGTTCTTC. This chain links TRBV4-2 with TRBJ2-1, with TRBD2 identical over 11 bases. V lost 3 bases and J lost 9; bases outside the gene matches: 7. The CDR3 sequence is 15 residues long. Germline assignment: CDR1 LGHNA and CDR2 YNFKEQ.